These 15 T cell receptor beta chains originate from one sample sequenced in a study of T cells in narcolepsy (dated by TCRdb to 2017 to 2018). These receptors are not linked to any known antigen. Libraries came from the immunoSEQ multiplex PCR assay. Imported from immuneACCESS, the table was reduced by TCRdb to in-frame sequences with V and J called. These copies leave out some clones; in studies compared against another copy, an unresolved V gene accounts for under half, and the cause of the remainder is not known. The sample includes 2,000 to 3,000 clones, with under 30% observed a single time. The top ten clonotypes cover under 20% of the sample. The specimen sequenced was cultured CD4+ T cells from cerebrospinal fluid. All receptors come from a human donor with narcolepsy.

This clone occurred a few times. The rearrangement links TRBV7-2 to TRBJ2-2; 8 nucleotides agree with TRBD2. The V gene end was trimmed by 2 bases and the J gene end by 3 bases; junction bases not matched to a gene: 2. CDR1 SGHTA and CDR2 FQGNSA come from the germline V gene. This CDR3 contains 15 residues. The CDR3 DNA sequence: TGTGCCAGCAGCTTAATCGGGGGGGACACCGGGGAGCTGTTTTTT. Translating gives CASSLIGGDTGELFF.

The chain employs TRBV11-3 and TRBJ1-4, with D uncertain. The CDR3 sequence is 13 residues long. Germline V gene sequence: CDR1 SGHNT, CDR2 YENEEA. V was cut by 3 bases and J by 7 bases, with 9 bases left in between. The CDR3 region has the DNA TGTGCCAGCAGCTTCGGGTCCGTTGAAAAACTGTTTTTT. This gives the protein CASSFGSVEKLFF.

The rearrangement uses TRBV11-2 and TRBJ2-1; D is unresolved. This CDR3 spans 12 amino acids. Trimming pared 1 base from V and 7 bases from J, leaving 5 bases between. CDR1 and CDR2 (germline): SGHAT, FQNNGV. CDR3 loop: CASSLVENEQFF. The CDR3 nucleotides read TGTGCCAGCAGCTTAGTGGAGAATGAGCAGTTCTTC.

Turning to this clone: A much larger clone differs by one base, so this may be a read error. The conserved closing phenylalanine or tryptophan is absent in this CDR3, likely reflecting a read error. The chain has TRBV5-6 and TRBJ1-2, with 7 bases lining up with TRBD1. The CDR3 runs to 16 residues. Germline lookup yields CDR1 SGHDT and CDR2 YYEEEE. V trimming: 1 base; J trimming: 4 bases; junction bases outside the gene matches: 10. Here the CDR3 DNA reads TGTGCCAGCAGCTTGCAGGGACAGTCCTGGCTCTATGGCTACACCTCC. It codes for CASSLQGQSWLYGYTS.

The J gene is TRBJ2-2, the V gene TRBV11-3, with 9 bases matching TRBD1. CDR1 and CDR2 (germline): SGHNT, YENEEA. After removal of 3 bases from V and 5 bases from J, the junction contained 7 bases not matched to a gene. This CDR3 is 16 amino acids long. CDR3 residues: CASSLRGTGRTGELFF. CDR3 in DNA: TGTGCCAGCAGCTTGAGGGGGACAGGGAGAACCGGGGAGCTGTTTTTT.

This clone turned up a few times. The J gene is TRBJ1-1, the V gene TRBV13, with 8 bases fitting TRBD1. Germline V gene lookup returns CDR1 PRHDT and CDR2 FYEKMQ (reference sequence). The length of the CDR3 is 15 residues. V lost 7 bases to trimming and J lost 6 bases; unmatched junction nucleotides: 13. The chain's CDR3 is CASILGQGVGSEAFF. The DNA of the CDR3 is TGTGCCAGCATATTAGGACAGGGAGTGGGTTCTGAAGCTTTCTTT.

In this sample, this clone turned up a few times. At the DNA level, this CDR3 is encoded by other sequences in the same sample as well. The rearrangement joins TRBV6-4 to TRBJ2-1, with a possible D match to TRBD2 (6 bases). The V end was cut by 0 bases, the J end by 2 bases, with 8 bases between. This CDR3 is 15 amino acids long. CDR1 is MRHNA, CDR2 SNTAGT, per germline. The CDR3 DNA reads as TGTGCCAGCAGTGACTCCGGGGGAGCCTACAATGAGCAGTTCTTC. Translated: CASSDSGGAYNEQFF.

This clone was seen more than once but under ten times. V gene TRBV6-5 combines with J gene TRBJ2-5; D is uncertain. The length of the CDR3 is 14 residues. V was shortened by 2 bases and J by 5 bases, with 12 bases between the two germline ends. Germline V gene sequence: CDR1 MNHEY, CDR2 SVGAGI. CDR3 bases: TGTGCCAGCAGTTACGTTGCCCCCGAGGAGACCCAGTACTTC. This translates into CASSYVAPEETQYF.

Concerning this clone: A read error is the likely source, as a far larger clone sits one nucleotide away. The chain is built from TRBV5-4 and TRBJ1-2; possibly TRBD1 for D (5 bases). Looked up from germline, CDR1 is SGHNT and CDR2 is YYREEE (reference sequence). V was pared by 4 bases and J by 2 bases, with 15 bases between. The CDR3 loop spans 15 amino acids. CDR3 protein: CASSVSREGNYGYTF. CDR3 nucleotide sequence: TGTGCCAGCAGCGTGTCCAGGGAAGGCAACTATGGCTACACCTTC.

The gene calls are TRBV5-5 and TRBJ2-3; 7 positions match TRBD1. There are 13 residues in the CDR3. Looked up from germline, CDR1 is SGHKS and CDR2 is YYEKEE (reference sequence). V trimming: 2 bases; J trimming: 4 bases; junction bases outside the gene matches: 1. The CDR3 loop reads CASSFQGADTQYF. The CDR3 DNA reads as TGTGCCAGCAGCTTCCAGGGGGCAGATACGCAGTATTTT.

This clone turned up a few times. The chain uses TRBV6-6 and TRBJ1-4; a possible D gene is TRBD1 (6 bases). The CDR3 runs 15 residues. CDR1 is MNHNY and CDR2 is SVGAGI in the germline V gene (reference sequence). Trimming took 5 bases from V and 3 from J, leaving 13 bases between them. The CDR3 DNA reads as TGTGCCAGCAGTCAGTACAGGGCCCCTAATGAAAAACTGTTTTTT. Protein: CASSQYRAPNEKLFF.

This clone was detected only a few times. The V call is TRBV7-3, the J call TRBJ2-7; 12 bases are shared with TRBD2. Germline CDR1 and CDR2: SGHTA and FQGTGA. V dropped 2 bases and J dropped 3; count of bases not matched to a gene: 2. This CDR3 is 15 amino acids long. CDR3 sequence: CASSLGLAGNYEQYF. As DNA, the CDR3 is TGTGCCAGCAGCTTAGGACTAGCGGGGAACTACGAGCAGTACTTC.

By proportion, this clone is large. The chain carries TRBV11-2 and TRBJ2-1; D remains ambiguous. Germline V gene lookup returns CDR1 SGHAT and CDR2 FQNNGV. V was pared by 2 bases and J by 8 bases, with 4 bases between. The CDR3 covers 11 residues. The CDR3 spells CASSLSYEQFF. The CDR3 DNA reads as TGTGCCAGCAGCTTATCCTATGAGCAGTTCTTC.

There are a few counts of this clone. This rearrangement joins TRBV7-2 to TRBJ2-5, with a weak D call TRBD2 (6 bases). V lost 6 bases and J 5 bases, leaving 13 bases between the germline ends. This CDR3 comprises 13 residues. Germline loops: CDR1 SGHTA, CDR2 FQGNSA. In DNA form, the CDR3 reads TGTGCCAGCAGGCTAGCGAGCGCGGAGACCCAGTACTTC. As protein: CASRLASAETQYF.

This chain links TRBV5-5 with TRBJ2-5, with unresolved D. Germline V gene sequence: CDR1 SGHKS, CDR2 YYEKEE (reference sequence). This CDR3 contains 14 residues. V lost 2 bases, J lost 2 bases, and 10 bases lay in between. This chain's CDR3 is CASSLAPRQETQYF. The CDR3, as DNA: TGTGCCAGCAGCTTAGCGCCTCGACAAGAGACCCAGTACTTC.